This T cell receptor beta chain stems from a study of T cell repertoires in cytomegalovirus infection. General study findings and limits: The ex vivo response was dominated by HLA-C-restricted CMV-specific TCR beta clonotypes.

The CDR3 covers 13 residues. V lost 6 bases, J lost 3 bases, and 10 bases lay in between. Germline V gene sequence: CDR1 SEHNR, CDR2 FQNEAQ (reference sequence). Turning to this clonotype: Its matching antigen is unknown.

Via MiXCR, TCRdb re-called the reads, giving one row per CDR3 protein. This sample yields fewer than 650,000 distinct CDR3 sequences, of which over 35% are seen a single time; 40% to 60% belongs to the top ten. The TCR sequence derives from a human donor in good health (CMV status not recorded). Some clones in this sample may be carry-over from other donors' samples. The rearrangement joins TRBV7-9 to TRBJ2-3, with D perhaps TRBD1 (6 bases). Sample: cultured PBMCs, taken from culture after CMV antigen stimulation. CDR3 bases: TGTGCCAGCAGGTCAACAGGGACAGATACGCAGTATTTT. Amino acid sequence: CASRSTGTDTQYF.